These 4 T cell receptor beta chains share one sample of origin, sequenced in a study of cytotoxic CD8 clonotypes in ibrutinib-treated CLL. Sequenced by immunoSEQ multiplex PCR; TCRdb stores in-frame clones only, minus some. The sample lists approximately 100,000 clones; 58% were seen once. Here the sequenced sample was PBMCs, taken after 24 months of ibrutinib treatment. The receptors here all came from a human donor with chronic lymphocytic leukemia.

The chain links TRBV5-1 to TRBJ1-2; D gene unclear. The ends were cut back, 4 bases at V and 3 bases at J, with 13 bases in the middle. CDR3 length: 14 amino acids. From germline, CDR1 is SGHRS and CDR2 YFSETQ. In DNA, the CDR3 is TGCGCCAGCAGCGGGGTTCCTGTCGACTATGGCTACACCTTC. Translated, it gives CASSGVPVDYGYTF.

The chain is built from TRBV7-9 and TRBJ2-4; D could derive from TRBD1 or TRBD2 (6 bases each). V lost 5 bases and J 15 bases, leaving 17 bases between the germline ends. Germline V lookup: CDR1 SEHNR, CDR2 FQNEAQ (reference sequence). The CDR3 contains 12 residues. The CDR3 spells CASSPRGRAVYF. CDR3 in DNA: TGTGCCAGCAGCCCTCGGGGGCGAGCGGTGTACTTC.

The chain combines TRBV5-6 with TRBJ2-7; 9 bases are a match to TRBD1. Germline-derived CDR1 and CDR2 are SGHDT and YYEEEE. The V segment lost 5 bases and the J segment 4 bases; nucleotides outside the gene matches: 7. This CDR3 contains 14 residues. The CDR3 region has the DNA TGTGCCAGCAGGAGGACAGGGGAAGGATACGAGCAGTACTTC. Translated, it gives CASRRTGEGYEQYF.

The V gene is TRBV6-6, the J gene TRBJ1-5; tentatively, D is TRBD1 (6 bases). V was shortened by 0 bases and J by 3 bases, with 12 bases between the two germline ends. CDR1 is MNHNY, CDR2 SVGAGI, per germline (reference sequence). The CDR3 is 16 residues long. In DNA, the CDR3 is TGTGCCAGCAGTTACTCCTACAGGGACCCCAATCAGCCCCAGCATTTT. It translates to CASSYSYRDPNQPQHF.